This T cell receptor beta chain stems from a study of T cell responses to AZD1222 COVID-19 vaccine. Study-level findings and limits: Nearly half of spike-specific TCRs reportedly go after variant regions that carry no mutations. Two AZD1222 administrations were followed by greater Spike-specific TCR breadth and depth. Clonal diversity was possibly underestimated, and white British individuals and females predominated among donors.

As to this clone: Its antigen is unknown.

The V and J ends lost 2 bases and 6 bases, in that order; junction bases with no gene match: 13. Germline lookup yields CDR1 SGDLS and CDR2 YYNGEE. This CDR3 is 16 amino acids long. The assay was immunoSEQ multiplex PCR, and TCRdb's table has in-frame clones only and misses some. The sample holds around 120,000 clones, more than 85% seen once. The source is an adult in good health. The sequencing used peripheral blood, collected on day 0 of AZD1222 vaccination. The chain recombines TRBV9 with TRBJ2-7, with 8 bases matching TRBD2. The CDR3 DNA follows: TGTGCCAGCAGCGTCCAAAGCGGGGGACCCTTTCGCGAGCAGTACTTC. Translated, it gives CASSVQSGGPFREQYF.